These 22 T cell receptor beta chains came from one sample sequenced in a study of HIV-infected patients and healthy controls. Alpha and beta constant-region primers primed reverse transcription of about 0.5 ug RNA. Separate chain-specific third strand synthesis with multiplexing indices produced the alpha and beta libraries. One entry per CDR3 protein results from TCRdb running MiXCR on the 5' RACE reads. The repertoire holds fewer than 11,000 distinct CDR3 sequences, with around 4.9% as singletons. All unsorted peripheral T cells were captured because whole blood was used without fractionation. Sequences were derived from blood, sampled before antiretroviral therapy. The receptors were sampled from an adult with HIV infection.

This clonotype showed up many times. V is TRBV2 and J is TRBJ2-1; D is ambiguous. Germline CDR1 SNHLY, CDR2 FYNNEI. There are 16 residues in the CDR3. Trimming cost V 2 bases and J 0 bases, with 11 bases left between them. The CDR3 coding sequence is TGTGCCAGCAGTGAAATGGGCGCGTTCTCCTACAATGAGCAGTTCTTC. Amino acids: CASSEMGAFSYNEQFF.

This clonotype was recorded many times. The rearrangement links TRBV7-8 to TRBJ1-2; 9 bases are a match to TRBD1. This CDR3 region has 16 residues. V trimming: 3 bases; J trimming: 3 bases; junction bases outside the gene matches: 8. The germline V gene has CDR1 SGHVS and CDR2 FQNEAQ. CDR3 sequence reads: CASSFQYGTGHYGYTF. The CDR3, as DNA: TGTGCCAGCAGCTTCCAATACGGGACAGGGCACTATGGCTACACCTTC.

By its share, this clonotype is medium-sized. CDR3 sequence: CASSLSGRGETQYF. The CDR3, as DNA: TGTGCCAGCAGTCTCTCTGGTCGAGGAGAGACCCAGTACTTC. The genes are TRBV12-3 or TRBV12-4 and TRBJ2-5; no clear D. Trimming took off 5 bases at V and 4 bases at J, with 14 bases between the two ends. CDR3 length equals 14 residues.

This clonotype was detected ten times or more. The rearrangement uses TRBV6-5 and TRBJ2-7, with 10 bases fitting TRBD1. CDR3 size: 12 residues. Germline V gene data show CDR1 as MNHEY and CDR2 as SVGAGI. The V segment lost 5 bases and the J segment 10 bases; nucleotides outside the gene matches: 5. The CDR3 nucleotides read TGTGCCAGCAGTGCGGGACAGGGGAAACAGTACTTC. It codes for CASSAGQGKQYF.

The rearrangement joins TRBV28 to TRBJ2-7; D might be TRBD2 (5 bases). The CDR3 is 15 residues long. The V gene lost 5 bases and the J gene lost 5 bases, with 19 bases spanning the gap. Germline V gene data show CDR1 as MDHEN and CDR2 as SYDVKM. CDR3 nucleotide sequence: TGTGCCAGCAGTCCTACTAGGACCCTCGGGGACGAGCAGTACTTC. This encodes CASSPTRTLGDEQYF.

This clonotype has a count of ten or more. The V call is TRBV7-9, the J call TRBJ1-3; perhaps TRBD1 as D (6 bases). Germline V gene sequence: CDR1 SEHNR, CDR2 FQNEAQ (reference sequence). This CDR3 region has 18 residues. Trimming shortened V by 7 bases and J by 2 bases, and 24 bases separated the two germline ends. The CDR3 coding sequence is TGTGCCAGCAACTCCGAGGCAGGCAGGGGATTAACTGGAAACACCATATATTTT. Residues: CASNSEAGRGLTGNTIYF.

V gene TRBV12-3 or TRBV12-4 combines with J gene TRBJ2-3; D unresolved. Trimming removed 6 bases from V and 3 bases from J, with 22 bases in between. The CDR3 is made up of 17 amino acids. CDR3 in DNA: TGTGCCAGCAGCCGCGCCTTTGGAAGTACGAGGACAGATACGCAGTATTTT. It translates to CASSRAFGSTRTDTQYF.

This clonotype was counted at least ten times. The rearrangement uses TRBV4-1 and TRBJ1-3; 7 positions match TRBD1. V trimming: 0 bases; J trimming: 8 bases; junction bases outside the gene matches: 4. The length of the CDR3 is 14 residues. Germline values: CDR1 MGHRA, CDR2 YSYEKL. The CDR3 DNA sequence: TGCGCCAGCAGCCAAGAGCGACAGGGATACACCATATATTTT. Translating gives CASSQERQGYTIYF.

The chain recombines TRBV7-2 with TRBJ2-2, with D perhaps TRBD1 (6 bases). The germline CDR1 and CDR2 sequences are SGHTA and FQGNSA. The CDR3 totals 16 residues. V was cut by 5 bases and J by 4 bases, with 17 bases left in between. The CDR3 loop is CASSQGSVKLTGELFF. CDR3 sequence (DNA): TGTGCCAGCAGCCAGGGGAGTGTCAAACTCACCGGGGAGCTGTTTTTT.

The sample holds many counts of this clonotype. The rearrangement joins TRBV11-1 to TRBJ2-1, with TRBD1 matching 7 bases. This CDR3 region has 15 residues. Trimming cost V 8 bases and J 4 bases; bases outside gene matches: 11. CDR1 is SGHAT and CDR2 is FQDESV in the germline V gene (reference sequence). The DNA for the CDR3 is TGTGCCAGCCTACCCCGGGACAGAGGATACAATGAGCAGTTCTTC. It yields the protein CASLPRDRGYNEQFF.

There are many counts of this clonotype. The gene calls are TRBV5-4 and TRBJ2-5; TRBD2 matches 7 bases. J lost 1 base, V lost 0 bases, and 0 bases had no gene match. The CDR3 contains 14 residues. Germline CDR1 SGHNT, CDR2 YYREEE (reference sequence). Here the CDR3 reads CASSLGGGQETQYF. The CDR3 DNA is TGTGCCAGCAGCTTGGGGGGGGGCCAAGAGACCCAGTACTTC.

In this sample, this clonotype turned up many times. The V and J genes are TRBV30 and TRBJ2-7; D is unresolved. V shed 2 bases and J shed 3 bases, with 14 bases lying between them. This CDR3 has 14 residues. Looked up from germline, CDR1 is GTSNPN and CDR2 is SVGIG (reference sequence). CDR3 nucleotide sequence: TGTGCCTGGAGTCCTCTGGACGGAAACTACGAGCAGTACTTC. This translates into CAWSPLDGNYEQYF.

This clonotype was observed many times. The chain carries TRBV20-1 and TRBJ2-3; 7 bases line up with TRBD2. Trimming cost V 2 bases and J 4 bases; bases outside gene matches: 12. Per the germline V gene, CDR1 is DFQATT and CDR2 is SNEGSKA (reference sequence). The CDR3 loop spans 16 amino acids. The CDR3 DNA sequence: TGCAGTGCTAGACATCGACAGCGGGGTGCGTCAGATACGCAGTATTTT. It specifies CSARHRQRGASDTQYF.

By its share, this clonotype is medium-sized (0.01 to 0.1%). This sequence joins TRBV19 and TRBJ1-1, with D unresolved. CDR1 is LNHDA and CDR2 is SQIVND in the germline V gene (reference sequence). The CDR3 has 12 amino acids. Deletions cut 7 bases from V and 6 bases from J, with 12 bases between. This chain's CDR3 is CASIGGDPEAFF. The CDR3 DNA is TGTGCCAGTATCGGAGGCGACCCTGAAGCTTTCTTT.

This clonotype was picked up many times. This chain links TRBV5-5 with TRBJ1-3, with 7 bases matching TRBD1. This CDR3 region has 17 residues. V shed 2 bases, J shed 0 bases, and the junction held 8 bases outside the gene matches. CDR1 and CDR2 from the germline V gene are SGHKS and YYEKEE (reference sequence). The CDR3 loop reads CASSLGQDPFSGNTIYF. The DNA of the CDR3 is TGTGCCAGCAGCTTAGGACAGGACCCCTTCTCTGGAAACACCATATATTTT.

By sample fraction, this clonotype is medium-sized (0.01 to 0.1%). The CDR3 loop reads CASSEGGRAEETQYF. The CDR3 DNA sequence: TGTGCCAGCAGCGAGGGGGGGCGCGCAGAAGAGACCCAGTACTTC. The chain carries TRBV6-5 and TRBJ2-5; perhaps TRBD2 as D (7 bases). The V gene lost 6 bases and the J gene lost 3 bases, with 17 bases spanning the gap. There are 15 residues in the CDR3. In germline, CDR1 is MNHEY, CDR2 SVGAGI.

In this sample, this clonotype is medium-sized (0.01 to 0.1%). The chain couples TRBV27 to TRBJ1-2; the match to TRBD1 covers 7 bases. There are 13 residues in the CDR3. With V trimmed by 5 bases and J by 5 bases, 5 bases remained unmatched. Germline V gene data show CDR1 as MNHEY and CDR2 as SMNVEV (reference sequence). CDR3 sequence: CASSPIQGYGYTF. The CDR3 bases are TGTGCCAGCAGTCCTATACAGGGGTATGGCTACACCTTC.

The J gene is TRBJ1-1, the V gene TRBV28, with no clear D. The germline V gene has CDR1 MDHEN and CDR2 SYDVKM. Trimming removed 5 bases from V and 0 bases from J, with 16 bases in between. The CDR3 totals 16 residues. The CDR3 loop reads CASSTYLSPMNTEAFF. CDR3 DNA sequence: TGTGCCAGCAGTACCTATCTCTCCCCAATGAACACTGAAGCTTTCTTT.

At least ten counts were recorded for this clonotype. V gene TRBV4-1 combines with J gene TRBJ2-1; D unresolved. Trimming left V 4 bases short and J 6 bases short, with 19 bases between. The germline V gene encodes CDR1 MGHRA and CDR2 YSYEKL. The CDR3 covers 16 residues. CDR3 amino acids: CASSREISPLLNEQFF. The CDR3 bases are TGCGCCAGCAGCCGAGAGATTAGTCCCCTCCTCAATGAGCAGTTCTTC.

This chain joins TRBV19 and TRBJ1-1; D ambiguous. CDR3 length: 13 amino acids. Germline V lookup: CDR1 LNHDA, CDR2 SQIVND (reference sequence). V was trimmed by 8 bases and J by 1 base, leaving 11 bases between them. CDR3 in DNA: TGTGCCAGTGCACTTTATGAGAACACTGAAGCTTTCTTT. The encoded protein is CASALYENTEAFF.

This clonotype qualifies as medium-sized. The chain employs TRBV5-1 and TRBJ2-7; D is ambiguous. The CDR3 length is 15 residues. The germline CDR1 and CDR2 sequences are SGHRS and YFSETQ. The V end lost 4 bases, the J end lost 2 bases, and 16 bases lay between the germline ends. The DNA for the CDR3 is TGCGCCAGCAGCCCTTCCGAGGTGGGTCCCTACGAGCAGTACTTC. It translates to CASSPSEVGPYEQYF.

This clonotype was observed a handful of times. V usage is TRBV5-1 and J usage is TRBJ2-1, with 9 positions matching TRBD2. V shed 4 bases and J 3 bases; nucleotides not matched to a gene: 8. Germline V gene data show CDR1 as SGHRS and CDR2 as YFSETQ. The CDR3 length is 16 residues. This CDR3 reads CASSRGGLADYNEQFF. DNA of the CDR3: TGCGCCAGCAGCCGCGGGGGACTAGCAGACTACAATGAGCAGTTCTTC.